The 28 T cell receptor beta chains presented below share a single source sample, sequenced in a study of molecular identifiers for immune sequencing clone quantification. TCRdb recomputed calls from the PCR reads with MiXCR, one row per CDR3 protein. The table lists about 510,000 distinct CDR3 sequences, about 25% of them singletons. Input material: naive CD8+ T cells from blood, with Jurkat cell RNA spiked in. Indicated subset: FACS-sorted CD8+CD4-CCR7+CD45RA+ naive T cells. These receptors originate from a human donor in good health. Some libraries in this study had Jurkat cell RNA spiked in.

Worth noting for this clonotype: This could be a read error, since a much larger clone is one nucleotide away. The chain couples TRBV29-1 to TRBJ2-3; D remains ambiguous. Judging by the DNA end, TRBJ1-5 fits better; the J call may be wrong. Germline V gene sequence: CDR1 SQVTM, CDR2 ANQGSEA. The CDR3 covers 14 residues. The CDR3 nucleotides read TGCAGCGTTGAACCCCCCCGTAGCACAGATACGCAGCATTTT. This encodes CSVEPPRSTDTQHF.

The genes are TRBV24-1 and TRBJ2-5; D remains unclear. Per germline, CDR1 KGHDR and CDR2 SFDVKD. Trimming took 6 bases from V and 0 from J, leaving 10 bases between them. The CDR3 runs 14 residues. CDR3 amino acids: CATSYWWDQETQYF. The CDR3 DNA reads as TGTGCCACCAGTTACTGGTGGGACCAAGAGACCCAGTACTTC.

This clonotype showed up just a few times. The chain's CDR3 is CASSRTRQGSSYEQYF. The CDR3 bases are TGTGCCAGCAGTCGAACCAGACAGGGTAGCTCCTACGAGCAGTACTTC. The V call is TRBV6-5, the J call TRBJ2-7; TRBD1 aligns across 7 bases. The CDR3 has 16 amino acids. J lost 0 bases, V lost 5 bases, and 10 bases had no gene match. Germline assignment: CDR1 MNHEY and CDR2 SVGAGI.

As regards this clonotype: A single base separates this from a much larger clone, so it may be a read error. The J gene is TRBJ2-3, the V gene TRBV5-1; perhaps D is TRBD1 or TRBD2 (5 bases each). Trimming left V 7 bases short and J 3 bases short, with 15 bases between. This CDR3 has 14 residues. Germline values: CDR1 SGHRS, CDR2 YFSETQ. In nucleotides, the CDR3 is TGCGCCAGCCCCCGGGGCAGGGTAACAGATACGCAGTATTTT. Residues: CASPRGRVTDTQYF.

Points on this clonotype: A single base separates this from a much larger clone, so it may be a read error. V usage is TRBV2 and J usage is TRBJ2-3; 11 bases line up with TRBD2. Germline V lookup: CDR1 SNHLY, CDR2 FYNNEI. V shed 4 bases and J 2 bases; nucleotides not matched to a gene: 5. There are 16 residues in the CDR3. In DNA form, the CDR3 reads TGTGCCAGCAGTGTCGGGACTAGCGGACACACAGATACGCAGTATTTT. Protein sequence: CASSVGTSGHTDTQYF.

Comments on this clonotype: A single base separates this from a much larger clone, so it may be a read error. A read error is likely, as this CDR3 ends without the conserved phenylalanine or tryptophan. The V and J genes are TRBV28 and TRBJ1-1, with a possible D match to TRBD1 (5 bases). From germline, CDR1 is MDHEN and CDR2 SYDVKM. Trimming cost V 6 bases and J 0 bases, with 14 bases left between them. CDR3 length: 15 amino acids. The CDR3 reads CASSLFRAMNTEAFC. CDR3 DNA sequence: TGTGCCAGCAGCCTTTTCAGGGCGATGAACACTGAAGCTTTCTGT.

A word on this clonotype: The germline gene is not matched at one end of the junction; a read error may be the cause. V and J are TRBV28 and TRBJ2-7; D unresolved. The CDR3 runs to 13 residues. CDR1 and CDR2 from the germline V gene are MDHEN and SYDVKM. In DNA form, the CDR3 reads TGTGCCAGCAGTTTAGACTCCTCCTGCGAGCAGTACTTC. Encoded protein: CASSLDSSCEQYF.

This clonotype was observed a single time. A much bigger clone sits one base away, suggesting this may be a read error. The CDR3 is CASRDSGDYEQYF. For the CDR3, the DNA is TGTGCCAGCAGAGACTCAGGGGACTACGAGCAGTACTTC. The chain employs TRBV5-3 and TRBJ2-7; D might be TRBD1 (6 bases). TRBV5-3 is placed among ORFs of uncertain function. The V gene lost 8 bases and the J gene lost 3 bases, with 15 bases spanning the gap. The CDR3 extends over 13 amino acids.

This clonotype was recorded at least ten times. CDR3 coding DNA: TGTGCCAGCAGCTTCGGAAACTACGAGCAGTACTTC. Translated: CASSFGNYEQYF. The chain employs TRBV5-4 and TRBJ2-7, with no clear D. CDR1 SGHNT and CDR2 YYREEE come from the germline V gene (reference sequence). This CDR3 has 12 residues. V was clipped by 2 bases and J by 3 bases, with 6 bases between them.

This clonotype was counted only a few times. The chain couples TRBV4-3 to TRBJ2-5, with D perhaps matching TRBD1 (5 bases). CDR3 size: 15 residues. Trimming took 0 bases from V and 5 from J, leaving 13 bases between them. Germline values: CDR1 LGHNA, CDR2 YSLEER. The CDR3 DNA sequence: TGCGCCAGCAGCCAAGAATCCGGCAGGGCCGAGACCCAGTACTTC. It encodes CASSQESGRAETQYF.

This clonotype was detected many times. The rearrangement uses TRBV2 and TRBJ1-1; D unclear. With 9 bases removed from V and 4 bases from J, the gap between germline ends came to 15 bases. This CDR3 has 13 residues. The germline V gene encodes CDR1 SNHLY and CDR2 FYNNEI. CDR3 DNA sequence: TGTGCCAGAGCGAATAGGTCCGGCACTGAAGCTTTCTTT. This gives the protein CARANRSGTEAFF.

On this clonotype itself: A read error may account for a junction end that differs from germline. The chain combines TRBV28 with TRBJ1-4; no clear D gene. The CDR3 totals 13 residues. CDR1 is MDHEN, CDR2 SYDVKM, per germline. Here the CDR3 reads CACSGVTNEKLFF. The CDR3 region has the DNA TGTGCCTGCAGCGGGGTTACTAATGAAAAACTGTTTTTT. Combining the CDR3 with reference TRBV28 and TRBJ1-4 gives the whole variable domain DVKVTQSSRYLVKRTGEKVFLECVQDMDHENMFWYRQDPGLGLRLIYFSYDVKMKEKGDIPEGYSVSREKKERFSLILESASTNQTSMYLCACSGVTNEKLFFGSGTQLSVL.

A remark on this clonotype: This may come from a read error, since a much larger clone is one base off. This rearrangement joins TRBV6-2 or TRBV6-3 to TRBJ2-7; a weak D match, TRBD2 (5 bases). In germline, CDR1 is MNHEY, CDR2 SVGEGT. The CDR3 is 15 residues long. The CDR3 here is CASGYSFDYGYEQYF. The CDR3 coding sequence is TGTGCCAGCGGTTACTCCTTCGACTACGGCTACGAGCAGTACTTC.

On this clonotype: Just one base apart from a much larger clone, this may be a read error. Without the conserved terminal phenylalanine or tryptophan, this CDR3 likely stems from a read error. This chain connects TRBV2 to TRBJ1-1, with D perhaps TRBD1 (5 bases). There are 12 residues in the CDR3. V was clipped by 6 bases and J by 6 bases, with 11 bases between them. Germline assignment: CDR1 SNHLY and CDR2 FYNNEI. The CDR3 region is CASSAQGSEAFS. The CDR3 DNA reads TGTGCCAGCAGCGCTCAGGGTTCTGAAGCTTTCTCT.

Turning to this clonotype: This may come from a read error, since a much larger clone is one base off. V is TRBV28 and J is TRBJ1-4; 10 bases match TRBD1. With 5 bases clipped from V and 5 bases from J, the junction kept 20 bases outside the gene matches. This CDR3 comprises 20 residues. In germline, CDR1 is MDHEN, CDR2 SYDVKM. CDR3 bases: TGTGCCAGCAGTCCCACTCCCAGGTGGGACAGGGGCCAAACAAATGAAAAACTGTTTTTT. It encodes CASSPTPRWDRGQTNEKLFF. Drawing the rest from reference TRBV28 and TRBJ1-4, the complete variable domain is DVKVTQSSRYLVKRTGEKVFLECVQDMDHENMFWYRQDPGLGLRLIYFSYDVKMKEKGDIPEGYSVSREKKERFSLILESASTNQTSMYLCASSPTPRWDRGQTNEKLFFGSGTQLSVL.

This clonotype was counted a few times. The chain joins TRBV7-9 to TRBJ1-1; the D is unclear. The CDR3 sequence is 12 residues long. V was trimmed by 7 bases and J by 6 bases, leaving 12 bases between them. Germline values: CDR1 SEHNR, CDR2 FQNEAQ (reference sequence). The CDR3 bases are TGTGCCAGCACCCTCCCAAACTCTGAAGCTTTCTTT. Translated: CASTLPNSEAFF.

The rearrangement links TRBV6-2 or TRBV6-3 to TRBJ2-7; D is perhaps TRBD1 or TRBD2 (5 bases each). From germline, CDR1 is MNHEY and CDR2 SVGEGT. The CDR3 is made up of 15 amino acids. V shed 4 bases and J shed 1 base, with 14 bases lying between them. CDR3 in amino acids: CASSSSLGVSYEQYF. The CDR3 DNA sequence: TGTGCCAGCAGTTCTTCCCTGGGGGTATCCTACGAGCAGTACTTC.

The gene calls are TRBV7-2 and TRBJ2-2, with 11 nucleotides matching TRBD2. Germline CDR1 SGHTA, CDR2 FQGNSA. This CDR3 is built from 17 residues. The ends lost 5 bases at V and 7 bases at J; junction bases unmatched: 12. The CDR3: CASSPWTSGPVFGELFF. The CDR3 region has the DNA TGTGCCAGCAGCCCGTGGACTAGCGGGCCCGTTTTCGGGGAGCTGTTTTTT.

The table lists this clonotype with many counts. This chain uses TRBV4-1 with TRBJ1-5, with 9 bases matching TRBD1. The CDR3 runs 18 residues. Looked up from germline, CDR1 is MGHRA and CDR2 is YSYEKL. The V gene end was trimmed by 0 bases and the J gene end by 0 bases; junction bases not matched to a gene: 6. The CDR3 is CASSQDGTGIDSNQPQHF. The CDR3, as DNA: TGCGCCAGCAGCCAAGATGGGACAGGGATCGATAGCAATCAGCCCCAGCATTTT.

The chain joins TRBV29-1 to TRBJ1-4; D remains unclear. From germline, CDR1 is SQVTM and CDR2 ANQGSEA. V was trimmed by 7 bases and J by 2 bases, leaving 11 bases between them. There are 13 residues in the CDR3. The chain's CDR3 is CSAWGATNEKLFF. DNA for the CDR3: TGCAGCGCTTGGGGTGCGACTAATGAAAAACTGTTTTTT.

V is TRBV14 and J is TRBJ2-1; no definite D call. The CDR3 length is 12 residues. V was pared by 3 bases and J by 6 bases, with 6 bases between. Germline V lookup: CDR1 SGHDN, CDR2 FVKESK. The CDR3 bases are TGTGCCAGCAGCCATCCTGGCAATGAGCAGTTCTTC. Translating it yields CASSHPGNEQFF.

With regard to this clonotype: Sequence at one end of the junction differs from germline and may be a read error. The rearrangement links TRBV20-1 to TRBJ2-7, with TRBD1 matching 7 bases. Germline loops: CDR1 DFQATT, CDR2 SNEGSKA (reference sequence). This CDR3 comprises 14 residues. In nucleotides, the CDR3 is TGCTGTGCTAAGCCCCGACAGGGATCGGAGGAGCAGTACTTC. This codes for CCAKPRQGSEEQYF.

This clonotype has more than one count but fewer than ten. The chain recombines TRBV15 with TRBJ2-5, with TRBD2 as a possible D gene (5 bases). CDR3 length: 20 amino acids. Trimming pared 3 bases from V and 2 bases from J, leaving 28 bases between. From germline, CDR1 is LNHNV and CDR2 YYDKDF (reference sequence). The CDR3 DNA reads TGTGCCACCAGCAGTTTGTCATACAACAGACTAACAAACCCTCAAGAGACCCAGTACTTC. This gives the protein CATSSLSYNRLTNPQETQYF. Using reference TRBV15 and TRBJ2-5 for the parts outside the CDR3, the full variable domain is DAMVIQNPRYQVTQFGKPVTLSCSQTLNHNVMYWYQQKSSQAPKLLFHYYDKDFNNEADTPDNFQSRRPNTSFCFLDIRSPGLGDTAMYLCATSSLSYNRLTNPQETQYFGPGTRLLVL.

The chain employs TRBV20-1 and TRBJ2-3; weak D call: TRBD2 (7 bases). Germline V gives CDR1 DFQATT, CDR2 SNEGSKA (reference sequence). This CDR3 comprises 15 residues. With 6 bases removed from V and 3 bases from J, the gap between germline ends came to 19 bases. Here the CDR3 DNA reads TGCAGTGCGGGGGCAAGCGGGGCGTGGACAGATACGCAGTATTTT. Translation gives CSAGASGAWTDTQYF.

This clonotype came up a few times. The J gene is TRBJ2-1, the V gene TRBV7-6, with D perhaps TRBD2 (6 bases). This CDR3 comprises 14 residues. With 2 bases removed from V and 7 bases from J, the gap between germline ends came to 12 bases. Germline V gene data show CDR1 as SGHVS and CDR2 as FNYEAQ. The CDR3 spells CASSLRLGLNEQFF. The DNA for the CDR3 is TGTGCCAGCAGCTTAAGACTAGGTCTAAATGAGCAGTTCTTC.

The J gene is TRBJ2-7, the V gene TRBV28; D gene ambiguous. V lost 5 bases and J lost 2, with 19 bases in between. Germline V gene sequence: CDR1 MDHEN, CDR2 SYDVKM. The CDR3 consists of 16 residues. The CDR3 bases are TGTGCCAGCAGTCAAGTCGACAATCGGCGAACCTACGAGCAGTACTTC. It codes for CASSQVDNRRTYEQYF.

Note on this clonotype: The CDR3 does not end in the conserved phenylalanine or tryptophan, so this is likely a read error. The J gene is TRBJ2-5, the V gene TRBV29-1; D perhaps matches TRBD2 (5 bases). In germline, CDR1 is SQVTM, CDR2 ANQGSEA. V was trimmed by 5 bases and J by 4 bases, leaving 11 bases between them. This CDR3 region has 12 residues. In DNA form, the CDR3 reads TGCAGCGTTCTAAGGGCGGGAGAGACCCAGTACCTC. Residues: CSVLRAGETQYL.

The table lists this clonotype with a few counts. This sequence joins TRBV2 and TRBJ2-7; no firm D call. Germline-derived CDR1 and CDR2 are SNHLY and FYNNEI. The V end was cut by 1 base, the J end by 1 base, with 11 bases between. The CDR3 spans 15 residues. Here the CDR3 reads CASSEGYSRSYEQYF. CDR3 nucleotides: TGTGCCAGCAGTGAAGGGTATTCTCGGTCCTACGAGCAGTACTTC.